A single T cell receptor beta chain is shown here with its context. The CDR3 is made up of 11 amino acids. V was pared by 5 bases and J by 11 bases, with 12 bases between. Germline CDR1 is MNHNY and CDR2 is SVGAGI (reference sequence). Each CDR3 protein is one row after TCRdb ran MiXCR on the 5' RACE reads. The sample consists of roughly 350,000 distinct CDR3 sequences, around 15% of them appearing once. This entry comes from a study of T-cell memory formation after mild COVID-19. This chain uses TRBV6-6 with TRBJ1-1; possibly TRBD1 for D (6 bases). This TCR was recovered from a man younger than 35 who had mild COVID-19 (a few samples of this study predate the infection). Cell type and time point are not known. Sequencing was done on a sample of PBMCs or a T cell subset sorted from them (not recorded which). CDR3 DNA sequence: TGTGCCAGCAGTAACGCAGGGGAGGCTTTCTTT. As protein: CASSNAGEAFF.